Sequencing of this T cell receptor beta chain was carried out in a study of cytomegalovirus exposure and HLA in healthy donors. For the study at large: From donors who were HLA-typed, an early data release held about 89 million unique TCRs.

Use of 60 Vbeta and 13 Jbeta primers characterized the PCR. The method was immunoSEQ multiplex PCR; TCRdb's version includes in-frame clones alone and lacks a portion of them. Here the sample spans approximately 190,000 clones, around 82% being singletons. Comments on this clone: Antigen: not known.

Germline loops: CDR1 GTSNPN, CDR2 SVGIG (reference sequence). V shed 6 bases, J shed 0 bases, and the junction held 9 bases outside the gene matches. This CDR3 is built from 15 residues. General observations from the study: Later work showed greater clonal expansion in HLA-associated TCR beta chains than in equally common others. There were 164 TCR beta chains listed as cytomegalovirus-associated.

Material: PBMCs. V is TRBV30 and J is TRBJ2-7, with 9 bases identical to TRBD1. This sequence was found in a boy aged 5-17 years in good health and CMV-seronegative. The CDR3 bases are TGTGCCTGCCGGGACAGGGCAACCTCCTCCTACGAGCAGTACTTC. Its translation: CACRDRATSSYEQYF. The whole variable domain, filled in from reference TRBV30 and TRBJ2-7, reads SQTIHQWPATLVQPVGSPLSLECTVEGTSNPNLYWYRQAAGRGLQLLFYSVGIGQISSEVPQNLSASRPQDRQFILSSKKLLLSDSGFYLCACRDRATSSYEQYFGPGTRLTVT.